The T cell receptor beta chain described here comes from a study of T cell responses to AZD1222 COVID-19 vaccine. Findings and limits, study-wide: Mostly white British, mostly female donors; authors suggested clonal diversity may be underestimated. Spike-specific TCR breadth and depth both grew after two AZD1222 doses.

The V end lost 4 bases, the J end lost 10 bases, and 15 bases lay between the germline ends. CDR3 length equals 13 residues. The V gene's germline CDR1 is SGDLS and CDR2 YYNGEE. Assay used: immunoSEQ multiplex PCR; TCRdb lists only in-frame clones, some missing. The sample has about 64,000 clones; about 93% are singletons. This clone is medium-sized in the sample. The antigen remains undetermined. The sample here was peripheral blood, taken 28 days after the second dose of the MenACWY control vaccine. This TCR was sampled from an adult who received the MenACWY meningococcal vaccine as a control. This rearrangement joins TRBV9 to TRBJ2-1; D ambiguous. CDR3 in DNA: TGTGCCAGCAGCCCGTCGACCTCGGTGGAGCAGTTCTTC. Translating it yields CASSPSTSVEQFF.